This T cell receptor (beta chain) is drawn from a study of T cells in Graves' hyperthyroidism and ophthalmopathy. Overall study findings and caveats: Most thyroid clonotypes with frequency above 0.001 were detected in blood.

This clonotype was detected many times. Antigen unknown. Diagnoses were made from clinical symptoms, serum measures (thyroxine and TRAb), thyroid ultrasound and orbital computed tomography. TCR beta CDR3 region amplification was performed from RNA transcripts. With the HTBI primer set, the TCR CDR3 went through a first round of RT-PCR. TCRdb called the multiplex PCR reads again in MiXCR, with one record for every CDR3 protein. The repertoire consists of 500,000 to 600,000 distinct CDR3 sequences, with 40% to 50% occurring once and the leading ten covering about 45%. The V end was cut by 6 bases, the J end by 5 bases, with 14 bases between. The CDR3 contains 13 residues.

The TCR was taken from an adult woman with Graves' disease, either hyperthyroidism or ophthalmopathy (not recorded which). This chain links TRBV12-3 or TRBV12-4 with TRBJ2-7, with D perhaps matching TRBD2 (5 bases). The sequenced sample was peripheral blood or thyroid tissue (not recorded which). CDR3 nucleotides: TGTGCCAGCAGAAAGGCGGGTAGGGACGAGCAGTACTTC. It translates to CASRKAGRDEQYF.